This T cell receptor beta chain appears in the sequencing data of a study of T cell clonality in common variable immunodeficiency. Study-wide results and limits: Shared TCRbeta clones were fewer between CVID subjects than controls. Fewer deletions and N-nucleotide insertions were reportedly seen in common variable immunodeficiency TCR beta sequences.

By proportion, this clone is medium-sized (0.01 to 0.1%). Antigen specificity is unknown. Clones were read by immunoSEQ multiplex PCR, and TCRdb kept only the in-frame ones, dropping some. Singletons are absent from the sample, which has about 20,000 clones. The TCR sequence derives from a human donor with common variable immunodeficiency. Specimen: peripheral blood mononuclear cells.

The CDR3 bases that were read are TGTGCTAGTGGTTTGGTCGCTGGGCTAGCTGTAGTCCGGAAGCATTCCTACAATGAG. Its translation: CASGLVAGLAVVRKHSYNE. The entire CDR3 sequence reads CASGLVAGLAVVRKHSYNEQFF. The chain is built from TRBV12-5 and TRBJ2-1, with D possibly TRBD2 on 5 matching bases. The observed sequence ends 3 residues before the CDR3 terminus, with the missing tail filled in from the germline J gene. V shed 0 bases and J shed 1 base, with 28 bases lying between them. The CDR3 spans 22 residues. Looked up from germline, CDR1 is LGHNT and CDR2 is FRNRAP.